This is a list of T cell receptor beta chains from one sample in a study of T cell repertoires in cytomegalovirus infection. TCRdb independently ran MiXCR on the reads; one entry per CDR3 protein. The table includes about 360,000 distinct CDR3 sequences, 18% detected once. Sequencing was done on a sample of PBMCs. The origin of the receptors is a human donor in good health (CMV status not recorded). Some clones in this sample may be carry-over from other donors' samples. The CDR3 runs from the conserved cysteine through the conserved F or W. The D gene is left open where the match is weak. For some rows the clone size is stated as once, few or many, or as a class when expanded; others skip it.

j_call,clone_size,d_call,v_call,cdr3_aa,cdr3_nt
TRBJ2-3,many,TRBD2,TRBV7-9,CASSSPGLADPTQYF,TGTGCCAGCAGCAGCCCGGGACTAGCGGACCCTACGCAGTATTTT
TRBJ2-5,.,TRBD2,TRBV7-2,CASSSFGGGETQYF,TGTGCCAGCAGCTCCTTCGGGGGGGGGGAGACCCAGTACTTC
TRBJ1-3,few,.,TRBV3-1,CASSPKQLLFSGNTIYF,TGTGCCAGCAGCCCTAAACAACTACTATTCTCTGGAAACACCATATATTTT
TRBJ2-7,few,.,TRBV29-1,CSVEFPGSHEQYF,TGCAGCGTTGAGTTCCCAGGGTCCCACGAGCAGTACTTC
TRBJ1-1,.,.,TRBV6-5,CASSYSAEFTEAFF,TGTGCCAGCAGTTACTCGGCCGAATTCACTGAAGCTTTCTTT
TRBJ1-1,.,TRBD1,TRBV25-1,CASVRQGAYTEAFF,TGTGCCAGCGTCAGACAGGGGGCTTACACTGAAGCTTTCTTT
TRBJ1-5,.,.,TRBV19,CASSGFSNQPQHF,TGTGCCAGTAGTGGGTTCAGCAATCAGCCCCAGCATTTT
TRBJ1-1,many,.,TRBV28,CASSLRQTYTEAFF,TGTGCCAGCAGTTTAAGGCAGACATATACTGAAGCTTTCTTT
TRBJ2-1,.,.,TRBV9,CASSVAVPRGEQFF,TGTGCCAGCAGCGTAGCCGTCCCCCGCGGGGAGCAGTTCTTC
TRBJ2-3,.,.,TRBV19,CASSPRYRTDTQYF,TGTGCCAGTAGTCCCAGATACCGCACAGATACGCAGTATTTT
TRBJ2-5,few,.,TRBV7-2,CASSLLTAGMGETQYF,TGTGCCAGCAGCTTATTAACGGCGGGGATGGGGGAGACCCAGTACTTC
TRBJ1-3,many,.,TRBV7-8,CASSSLLGAGGNTIYF,TGTGCCAGCAGCTCCCTTTTGGGGGCTGGAGGAAACACCATATATTTT
TRBJ1-1,many,.,TRBV7-2,CASSLRPTEAFF,TGTGCCAGCAGCTTACGTCCAACTGAAGCTTTCTTT
TRBJ2-3,many,TRBD2,TRBV7-9,CASSLGTSDRTQYF,TGTGCCAGCAGCTTAGGGACTAGCGATCGGACGCAGTATTTT
TRBJ2-5,.,.,TRBV6-8,CASSYSRRGSGQETQYF,TGTGCCAGCAGTTACTCGAGGCGAGGGAGCGGCCAAGAGACCCAGTACTTC
TRBJ2-5,few,.,TRBV27,CASSPQQEQETQYF,TGTGCCAGCAGTCCCCAACAGGAACAAGAGACCCAGTACTTC
TRBJ2-3,.,.,TRBV20-1,CSARGLTDTQYF,TGCAGTGCTCGAGGGCTCACAGATACGCAGTATTTT
TRBJ2-7,.,.,TRBV29-1,CSVEGGGGRAYEQYF,TGCAGCGTTGAAGGGGGGGGCGGTCGCGCCTACGAGCAGTACTTC
TRBJ1-3,many,.,TRBV7-2,CASSLGPVTTGNTIYF,TGTGCCAGCAGCTTAGGCCCGGTCACTACTGGAAACACCATATATTTT
TRBJ2-3,many,TRBD2,TRBV19,CASSPTGGGTDTQYF,TGTGCCAGTAGCCCCACCGGGGGGGGCACAGATACGCAGTATTTT
TRBJ2-3,once,.,TRBV5-4,CASSLRGAGADTQYF,TGTGCCAGCAGCTTACGGGGGGCTGGTGCAGATACGCAGTATTTT
TRBJ1-1,few,.,TRBV2,CASILFAEAFF,TGTGCCAGCATCTTGTTCGCTGAAGCTTTCTTT
TRBJ2-7,few,TRBD1,TRBV7-9,CASSPTGAPYEQYF,TGTGCCAGCAGCCCTACAGGGGCGCCTTACGAGCAGTACTTC
TRBJ2-3,few,.,TRBV12-3/TRBV12-4,CASSLSGFRSDTQYF,TGTGCCAGCAGTTTATCCGGGTTTCGGTCAGATACGCAGTATTTT